The following is a T cell receptor beta chain sequence with its context. Antigen specificity is unknown. The sample comes from a study of TIL therapy for anti-PD-1-resistant metastatic lung cancer. The wider study: Progressing patients received lymphodepletion, expanded TIL infusion and IL-2. General study points: TIL clonotype persistence in blood showed no apparent association with response.

As to time point: pre-treatment sample, taken before nivolumab and TIL therapy. The immunoSEQ assay was v3. Repertoires were generated with immunoSEQ multiplex PCR, while TCRdb's copy carries only in-frame clones and drops some. The table records approximately 57,000 clones, more than 80% of them present only once. The CDR3 runs 14 residues. Germline lookup yields CDR1 SGHKS and CDR2 YYEKEE (reference sequence). V was cut by 1 base and J by 5 bases, with 11 bases left in between. Here the sequenced sample was blood, taken at baseline. This receptor was identified in a person aged 25-79 years with non-small cell lung cancer. The rearrangement uses TRBV5-5 and TRBJ2-3; D call uncertain. The CDR3 spells CASSLSYRLDTQYF. For the CDR3, the DNA is TGTGCCAGCAGCTTGAGCTATAGGTTAGATACGCAGTATTTT.